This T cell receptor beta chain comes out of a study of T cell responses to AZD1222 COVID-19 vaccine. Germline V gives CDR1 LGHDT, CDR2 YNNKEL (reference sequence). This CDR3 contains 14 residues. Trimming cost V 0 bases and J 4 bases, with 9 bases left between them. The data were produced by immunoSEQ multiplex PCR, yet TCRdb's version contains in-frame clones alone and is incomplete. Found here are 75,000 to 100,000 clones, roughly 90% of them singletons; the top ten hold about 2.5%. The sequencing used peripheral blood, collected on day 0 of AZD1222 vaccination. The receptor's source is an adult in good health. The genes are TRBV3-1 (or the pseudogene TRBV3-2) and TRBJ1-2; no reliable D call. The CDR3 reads CASSQDDIFYGYTF. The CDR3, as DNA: TGTGCCAGCAGCCAAGACGACATATTCTATGGCTACACCTTC.